Below are 15 T cell receptor beta chains sequenced from a single sample in a study of cytomegalovirus exposure and HLA in healthy donors (dated by TCRdb to the late 2010s). Receptors were amplified or captured by the immunoSEQ multiplex PCR assay. For the multiplex PCR, a mixture combining 60 forward primers for TCR Vbeta segments and 13 reverse primers for TCR Jbeta segments was used. TCRdb's version of the immuneACCESS table is confined to in-frame rearrangements and falls short of the full clone set. An unresolved V gene accounts for under half of the shortfall where checked; the remainder is of unknown origin. The sample profile shows 100,000 to 150,000 clones; just under 75% of them were found once. The ten largest clones capture around 5% of the sample. Sequences were obtained from PBMCs. These receptor sequences come from a man in his sixties in good health and CMV-seropositive.

The rearrangement uses TRBV29-1 and TRBJ2-3, with TRBD1 matching over 11 bases. The CDR3 spans 14 residues. Germline V gene sequence: CDR1 SQVTM, CDR2 ANQGSEA. The V and J ends lost 7 bases and 1 base, in that order; junction bases with no gene match: 4. CDR3 loop: CSGGGQGGTDTQYF. The CDR3 DNA is TGCAGCGGAGGGGGACAGGGGGGCACAGATACGCAGTATTTT.

This chain uses TRBV4-1 with TRBJ2-3, with 10 bases aligning to TRBD1. Germline V gene data show CDR1 as MGHRA and CDR2 as YSYEKL. The CDR3 has 15 residues. V was pared by 5 bases and J by 6 bases, with 8 bases of the junction left unmatched. The CDR3 region is CASSTTGGMGDTQYF. The CDR3 DNA is TGCGCCAGCAGCACGACAGGGGGCATGGGTGATACGCAGTATTTT.

The V gene is TRBV7-8, the J gene TRBJ2-5; TRBD2 matches 9 bases. CDR1 is SGHVS, CDR2 FQNEAQ, per germline. The CDR3 covers 16 residues. Trimming removed 5 bases from V and 5 bases from J; junction bases left unmatched: 12. In DNA form, the CDR3 reads TGTGCCAGCAGCCCCGCGGGCGGGGGGGCCGTGGAGACCCAGTACTTC. It codes for CASSPAGGGAVETQYF.

This clone was seen more than once but under ten times. The gene calls are TRBV28 and TRBJ1-2, with a weak D call TRBD1 (5 bases). There are 15 residues in the CDR3. Looked up from germline, CDR1 is MDHEN and CDR2 is SYDVKM. V was cut by 7 bases and J by 0 bases, with 15 bases left in between. As DNA, the CDR3 is TGTGCCAGCAATCGACAGTTAACTCCTAACTATGGCTACACCTTC. It is translated as CASNRQLTPNYGYTF.

This chain connects TRBV10-1 to TRBJ2-1; D ambiguous. Germline CDR1 WNHNN, CDR2 SYGVQD (reference sequence). The ends were cut back, 10 bases at V and 0 bases at J, with 10 bases in the middle. The CDR3 sequence is 13 residues long. For the CDR3, the DNA is TGCGCCACCGCGGAAAGCTCCTACAATGAGCAGTTCTTC. Residues: CATAESSYNEQFF.

The chain is built from TRBV9 and TRBJ2-3; 8 bases agree with TRBD2. This CDR3 is built from 14 residues. Trimming removed 4 bases from V and 4 bases from J; junction bases left unmatched: 5. The germline CDR1 and CDR2 sequences are SGDLS and YYNGEE. The DNA of the CDR3 is TGTGCCAGCAGCCTTGGACTAGCCCCAGATACGCAGTATTTT. This translates into CASSLGLAPDTQYF.

The rearrangement uses TRBV9 and TRBJ2-5; 12 nucleotides align to TRBD2. Trimming took 4 bases from V and 11 from J; bases not matched to a gene: 15. The CDR3 is 16 amino acids. Germline CDR1 is SGDLS and CDR2 is YYNGEE. As DNA, the CDR3 is TGTGCCAGCAGCTACGGAGGGCTAGCGGGGGGGCCTGTACAGTACTTC. It is translated as CASSYGGLAGGPVQYF.

V is TRBV7-3 and J is TRBJ2-1; 7 bases match TRBD2. Germline CDR1 is SGHTA and CDR2 is FQGTGA. J lost 8 bases, V lost 1 base, and 8 bases had no gene match. The CDR3 runs to 15 residues. DNA for the CDR3: TGTGCCAGCAGCTTAAGTCTCACGGGGGGTGATGAGCAGTTCTTC. Translation gives CASSLSLTGGDEQFF.

Notes on this clone: The same CDR3 is also encoded by other DNA sequences in this sample. V and J are TRBV6-1 and TRBJ2-5; 10 nucleotides agree with TRBD2. J was trimmed by 4 bases and V by 6 bases; bases with no gene match: 8. Germline CDR1 MNHNS, CDR2 SASEGT. The CDR3 has 15 residues. CDR3 sequence: CASRLIAGGGETQYF. For the CDR3, the DNA is TGTGCCAGCAGGTTGATAGCGGGGGGAGGAGAGACCCAGTACTTC.

The chain carries TRBV30 and TRBJ2-3, with D uncertain. The germline CDR1 and CDR2 sequences are GTSNPN and SVGIG (reference sequence). This CDR3 comprises 12 residues. V lost 2 bases to trimming and J lost 6 bases, with 9 bases between them. CDR3 sequence reads: CAWSKKQDTQYF. CDR3 sequence (DNA): TGTGCCTGGAGTAAAAAACAGGATACGCAGTATTTT. The full variable domain, completed using reference TRBV30 and TRBJ2-3, is SQTIHQWPATLVQPVGSPLSLECTVEGTSNPNLYWYRQAAGRGLQLLFYSVGIGQISSEVPQNLSASRPQDRQFILSSKKLLLSDSGFYLCAWSKKQDTQYFGPGTRLTVL.

On this clone: One junction end does not reproduce the germline sequence, and a read error may be involved. This chain links TRBV19 with TRBJ2-7, with 9 bases lining up with TRBD2. CDR1 is LNHDA and CDR2 is SQIVND in the germline V gene (reference sequence). The CDR3 sequence is 15 residues long. In DNA form, the CDR3 reads TGTGCCGGTAGTAGTAGCGGGGGTATTTCCTACGAGCAGTACTTC. This gives the protein CAGSSSGGISYEQYF.

This sequence joins TRBV11-2 and TRBJ2-3, with a tentative D call TRBD1 (6 bases). V was clipped by 5 bases and J by 6 bases, with 9 bases between them. CDR1 SGHAT and CDR2 FQNNGV come from the germline V gene. The CDR3 covers 12 residues. The CDR3 here is CASSPTGDTQYF. The CDR3 bases are TGTGCCAGCAGCCCGACAGGCGATACGCAGTATTTT.

This chain uses TRBV6-1 with TRBJ1-2, with a possible D match to TRBD1 (6 bases). In germline, CDR1 is MNHNS, CDR2 SASEGT. V shed 3 bases and J shed 1 base, with 12 bases lying between them. CDR3 length: 15 amino acids. CDR3 region: CASSEDSISNYGYTF. In DNA form, the CDR3 reads TGTGCCAGCAGTGAGGACAGTATTAGTAACTATGGCTACACCTTC.

This clone was observed a single time. The chain has TRBV2 and TRBJ2-6; 12 bases align to TRBD1. Germline values: CDR1 SNHLY, CDR2 FYNNEI. This CDR3 contains 17 residues. The J segment lost 2 bases and the V segment lost 5 bases, leaving 4 bases of the junction unmatched. The chain's CDR3 is CASSSGQGAPGANVLTF. Written as DNA, the CDR3 is TGTGCCAGCAGTTCGGGACAGGGGGCGCCTGGGGCCAACGTCCTGACTTTC. Using reference TRBV2 and TRBJ2-6 for the parts outside the CDR3, the full variable domain is EPEVTQTPSHQVTQMGQEVILRCVPISNHLYFYWYRQILGQKVEFLVSFYNNEISEKSEIFDDQFSVERPDGSNFTLKIRSTKLEDSAMYFCASSSGQGAPGANVLTFGAGSRLTVL.

The V call is TRBV30, the J call TRBJ1-5; D is undetermined. Between the trimmed V and J ends, which lost 0 bases and 4 bases, there was a span of 7 bases. Germline loops: CDR1 GTSNPN, CDR2 SVGIG (reference sequence). This CDR3 has 13 residues. The CDR3 DNA follows: TGTGCCTGGAGTGTTTCCTCGAATCAGCCCCAGCATTTT. Its protein is CAWSVSSNQPQHF. Filled out from reference TRBV30 and TRBJ1-5, the complete variable domain reads SQTIHQWPATLVQPVGSPLSLECTVEGTSNPNLYWYRQAAGRGLQLLFYSVGIGQISSEVPQNLSASRPQDRQFILSSKKLLLSDSGFYLCAWSVSSNQPQHFGDGTRLSIL.